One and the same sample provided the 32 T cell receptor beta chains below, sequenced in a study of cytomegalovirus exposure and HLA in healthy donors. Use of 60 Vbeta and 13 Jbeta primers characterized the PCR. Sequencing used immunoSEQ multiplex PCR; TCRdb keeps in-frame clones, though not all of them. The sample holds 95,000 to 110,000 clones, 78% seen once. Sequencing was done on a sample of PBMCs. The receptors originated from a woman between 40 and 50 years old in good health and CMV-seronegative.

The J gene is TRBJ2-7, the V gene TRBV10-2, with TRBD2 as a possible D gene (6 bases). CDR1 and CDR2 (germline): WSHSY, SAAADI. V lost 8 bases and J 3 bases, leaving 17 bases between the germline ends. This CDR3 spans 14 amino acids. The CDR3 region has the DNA TGCGCCAGCTCCGGGACTCCCGGAGGCTACGAGCAGTACTTC. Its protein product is CASSGTPGGYEQYF.

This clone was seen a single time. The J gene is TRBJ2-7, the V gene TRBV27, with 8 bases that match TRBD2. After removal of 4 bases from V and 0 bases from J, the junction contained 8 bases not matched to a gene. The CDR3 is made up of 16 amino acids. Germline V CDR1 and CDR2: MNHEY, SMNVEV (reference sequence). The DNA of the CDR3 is TGTGCCAGCAGTTCCAAGAGCGGGAGTTTCTCCTACGAGCAGTACTTC. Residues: CASSSKSGSFSYEQYF.

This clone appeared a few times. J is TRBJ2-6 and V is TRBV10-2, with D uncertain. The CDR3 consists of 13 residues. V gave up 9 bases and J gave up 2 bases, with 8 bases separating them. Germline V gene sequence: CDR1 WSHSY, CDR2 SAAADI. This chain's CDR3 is CASSTTGANVLTF. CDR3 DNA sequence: TGCGCCAGTTCAACTACTGGGGCCAACGTCCTGACTTTC.

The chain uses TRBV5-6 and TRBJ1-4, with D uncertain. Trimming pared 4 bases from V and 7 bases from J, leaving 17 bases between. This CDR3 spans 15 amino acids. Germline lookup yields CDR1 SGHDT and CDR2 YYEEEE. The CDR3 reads CASSPEGAEGEKLFF. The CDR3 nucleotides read TGTGCCAGCAGCCCGGAGGGCGCTGAGGGTGAAAAACTGTTTTTT. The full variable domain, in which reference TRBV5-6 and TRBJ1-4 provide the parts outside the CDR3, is DAGVTQSPTHLIKTRGQQVTLRCSPKSGHDTVSWYQQALGQGPQFIFQYYEEEERQRGNFPDRFSGHQFPNYSSELNVNALLLGDSALYLCASSPEGAEGEKLFFGSGTQLSVL.

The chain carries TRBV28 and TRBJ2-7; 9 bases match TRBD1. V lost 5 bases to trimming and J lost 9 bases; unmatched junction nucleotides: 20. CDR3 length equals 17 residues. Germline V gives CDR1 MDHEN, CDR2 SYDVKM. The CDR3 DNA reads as TGTGCCAGCAGTCCTGTTTATCGACGGGACAGGGTCGAATCGCAGTACTTC. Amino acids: CASSPVYRRDRVESQYF. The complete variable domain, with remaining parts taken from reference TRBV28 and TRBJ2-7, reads DVKVTQSSRYLVKRTGEKVFLECVQDMDHENMFWYRQDPGLGLRLIYFSYDVKMKEKGDIPEGYSVSREKKERFSLILESASTNQTSMYLCASSPVYRRDRVESQYFGPGTRLTVT.

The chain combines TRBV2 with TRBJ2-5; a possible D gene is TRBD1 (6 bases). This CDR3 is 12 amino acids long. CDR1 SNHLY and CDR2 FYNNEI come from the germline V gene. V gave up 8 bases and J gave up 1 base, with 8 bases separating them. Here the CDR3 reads CASRDIQETQYF. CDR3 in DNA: TGTGCCAGCCGGGACATCCAAGAGACCCAGTACTTC.

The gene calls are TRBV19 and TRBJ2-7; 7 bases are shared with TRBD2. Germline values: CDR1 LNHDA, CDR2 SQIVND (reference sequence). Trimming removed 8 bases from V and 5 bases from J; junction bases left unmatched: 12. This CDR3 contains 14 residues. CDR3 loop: CASCLTGREHEQYF. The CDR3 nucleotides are TGTGCCAGTTGTCTAACGGGGAGGGAGCACGAGCAGTACTTC.

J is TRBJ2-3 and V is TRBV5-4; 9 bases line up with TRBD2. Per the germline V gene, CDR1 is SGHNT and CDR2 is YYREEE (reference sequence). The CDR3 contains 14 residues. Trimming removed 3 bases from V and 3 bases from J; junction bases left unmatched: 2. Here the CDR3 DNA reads TGTGCCAGCAGCTCGCGGGGGGGTACAGATACGCAGTATTTT. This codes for CASSSRGGTDTQYF. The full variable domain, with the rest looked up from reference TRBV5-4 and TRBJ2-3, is ETGVTQSPTHLIKTRGQQVTLRCSSQSGHNTVSWYQQALGQGPQFIFQYYREEENGRGNFPPRFSGLQFPNYSSELNVNALELDDSALYLCASSSRGGTDTQYFGPGTRLTVL.

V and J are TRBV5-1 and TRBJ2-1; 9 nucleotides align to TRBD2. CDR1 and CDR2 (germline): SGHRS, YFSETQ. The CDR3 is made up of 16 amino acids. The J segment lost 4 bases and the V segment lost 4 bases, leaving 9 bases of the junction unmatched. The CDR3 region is CASSTTGTSRYNEQFF. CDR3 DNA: TGCGCCAGCAGCACCACCGGGACTAGCAGATACAATGAGCAGTTCTTC.

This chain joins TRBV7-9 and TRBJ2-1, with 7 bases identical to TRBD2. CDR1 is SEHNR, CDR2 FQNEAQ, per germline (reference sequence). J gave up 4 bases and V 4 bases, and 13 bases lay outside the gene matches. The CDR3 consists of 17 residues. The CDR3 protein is CASSSSDAGVGYNEQFF. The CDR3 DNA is TGTGCCAGCAGCTCGAGTGATGCGGGGGTAGGGTACAATGAGCAGTTCTTC.

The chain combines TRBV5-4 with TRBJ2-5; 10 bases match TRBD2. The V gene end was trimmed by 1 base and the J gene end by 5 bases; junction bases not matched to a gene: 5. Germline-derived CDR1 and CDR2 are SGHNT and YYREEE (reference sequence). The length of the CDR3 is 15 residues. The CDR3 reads CASSLQLAGSETQYF. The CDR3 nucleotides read TGTGCCAGCAGCTTGCAACTAGCGGGAAGTGAGACCCAGTACTTC.

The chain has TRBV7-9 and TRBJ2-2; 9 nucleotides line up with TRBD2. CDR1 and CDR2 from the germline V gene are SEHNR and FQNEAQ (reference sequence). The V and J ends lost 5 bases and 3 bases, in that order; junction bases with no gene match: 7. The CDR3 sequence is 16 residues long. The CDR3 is CASSPLLAGDTGELFF. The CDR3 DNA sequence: TGTGCCAGCAGCCCCCTTTTAGCGGGAGACACCGGGGAGCTGTTTTTT. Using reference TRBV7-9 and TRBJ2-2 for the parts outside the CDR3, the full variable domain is DTGVSQNPRHKITKRGQNVTFRCDPISEHNRLYWYRQTLGQGPEFLTYFQNEAQLEKSRLLSDRFSAERPKGSFSTLEIQRTEQGDSAMYLCASSPLLAGDTGELFFGEGSRLTVL.

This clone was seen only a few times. CDR3: CASSPPGTSGRETQYF. CDR3 bases: TGTGCCAGCAGCCCCCCCGGGACTAGCGGGAGAGAGACCCAGTACTTC. This sequence joins TRBV7-8 and TRBJ2-5; 14 bases fit TRBD2. The CDR3 covers 16 residues. Unmatched junction bases numbered 6, after V lost 5 bases and J lost 4 bases. Germline V lookup: CDR1 SGHVS, CDR2 FQNEAQ.

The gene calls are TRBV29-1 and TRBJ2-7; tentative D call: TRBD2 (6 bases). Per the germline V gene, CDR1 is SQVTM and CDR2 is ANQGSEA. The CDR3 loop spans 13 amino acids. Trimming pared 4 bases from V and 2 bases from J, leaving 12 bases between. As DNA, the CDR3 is TGCAGCGTTGGAGGGAGGTCAACCTACGAGCAGTACTTC. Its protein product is CSVGGRSTYEQYF.

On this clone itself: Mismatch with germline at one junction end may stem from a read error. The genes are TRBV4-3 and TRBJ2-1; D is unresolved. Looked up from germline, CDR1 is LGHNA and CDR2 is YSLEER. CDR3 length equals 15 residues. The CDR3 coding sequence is TGCGCCAGCAGCCAAGATACTCCCCTCCCGGTTAGTCTTCTCTTC. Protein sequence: CASSQDTPLPVSLLF.

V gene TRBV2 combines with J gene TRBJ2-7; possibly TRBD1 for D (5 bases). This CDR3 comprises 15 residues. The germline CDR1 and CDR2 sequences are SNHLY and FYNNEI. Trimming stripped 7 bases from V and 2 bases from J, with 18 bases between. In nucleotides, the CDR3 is TGTGCCAGCAATATACAGGACGGGCCCCCCTACGAGCAGTACTTC. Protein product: CASNIQDGPPYEQYF.

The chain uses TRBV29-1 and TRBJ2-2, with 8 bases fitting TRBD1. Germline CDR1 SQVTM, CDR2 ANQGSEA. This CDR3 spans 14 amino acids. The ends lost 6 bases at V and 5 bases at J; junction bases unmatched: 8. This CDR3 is CSVGDRSRTGELFF. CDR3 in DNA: TGCAGCGTCGGGGACAGGTCGAGGACCGGGGAGCTGTTTTTT.

The CDR3 loop is CASSQEAGEETQYF. In DNA form, the CDR3 reads TGTGCCAGCAGCCAAGAAGCAGGGGAAGAGACCCAGTACTTC. The chain recombines TRBV14 with TRBJ2-5; TRBD1 might be the D (6 bases). Between the trimmed V and J ends, which lost 0 bases and 3 bases, there was a span of 8 bases. In germline, CDR1 is SGHDN, CDR2 FVKESK. The CDR3 runs 14 residues.

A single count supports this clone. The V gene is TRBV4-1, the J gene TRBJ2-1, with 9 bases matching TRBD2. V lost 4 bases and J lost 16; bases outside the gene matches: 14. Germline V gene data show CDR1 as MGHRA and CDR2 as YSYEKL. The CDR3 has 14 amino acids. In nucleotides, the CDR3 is TGCGCCAGCAGCCCCGGGGTAGCGGGAGAAGATACTTTCTTC. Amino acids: CASSPGVAGEDTFF.

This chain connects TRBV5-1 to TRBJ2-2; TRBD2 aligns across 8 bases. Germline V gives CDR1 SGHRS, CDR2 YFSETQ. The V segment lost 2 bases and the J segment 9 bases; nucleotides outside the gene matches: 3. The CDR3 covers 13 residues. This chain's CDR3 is CASSFGGARELFF. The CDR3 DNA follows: TGCGCCAGCAGCTTCGGGGGGGCCCGGGAGCTGTTTTTT.

The CDR3 DNA reads as TGTGCCAGCAGCTTGGAGGGGTACAGATACAATGAGCAGTTCTTC. Translated, it gives CASSLEGYRYNEQFF. V and J are TRBV5-4 and TRBJ2-1; tentative D call: TRBD1 (5 bases). Germline CDR1 and CDR2: SGHNT and YYREEE (reference sequence). The CDR3 is made up of 15 amino acids. V lost 0 bases to trimming and J lost 4 bases, with 11 bases between them.

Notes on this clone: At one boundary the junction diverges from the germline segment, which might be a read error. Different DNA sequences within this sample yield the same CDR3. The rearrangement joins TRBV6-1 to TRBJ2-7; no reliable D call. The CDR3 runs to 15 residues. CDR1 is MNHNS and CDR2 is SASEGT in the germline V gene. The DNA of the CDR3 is TGCGCCAGCAGTGAAACGGTAACCCCCTACTACGAGCAGTACTTC. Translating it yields CASSETVTPYYEQYF.

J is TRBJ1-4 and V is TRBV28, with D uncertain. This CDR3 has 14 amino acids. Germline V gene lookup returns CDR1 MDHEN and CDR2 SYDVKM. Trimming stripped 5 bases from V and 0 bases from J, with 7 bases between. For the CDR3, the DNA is TGTGCCAGCAGTCCAGATGCAACTAATGAAAAACTGTTTTTT. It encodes CASSPDATNEKLFF.

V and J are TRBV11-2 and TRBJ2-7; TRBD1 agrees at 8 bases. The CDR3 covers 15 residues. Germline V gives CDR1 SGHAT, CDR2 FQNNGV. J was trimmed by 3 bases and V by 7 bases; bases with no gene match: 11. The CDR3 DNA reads TGTGCCAGCAATCTAAAACCAGGGGGCTTCTACGAGCAGTACTTC. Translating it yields CASNLKPGGFYEQYF.

The CDR3 DNA reads TGTGCCAGCAGACTCTCAAGGGGGTCTCAGCCCCAGCATTTT. Protein: CASRLSRGSQPQHF. J is TRBJ1-5 and V is TRBV6-5, with D maybe TRBD1 (6 bases). Trimming removed 6 bases at V and 6 bases at J, with 15 bases between. The CDR3 sequence is 14 residues long. CDR1 and CDR2 from the germline V gene are MNHEY and SVGAGI.

The CDR3 here is CASSLAWWESGANVLTF. The DNA for the CDR3 is TGTGCCAGCAGCTTAGCGTGGTGGGAGTCCGGGGCCAACGTCCTGACTTTC. The chain carries TRBV7-6 and TRBJ2-6, with D perhaps TRBD2 (5 bases). Trimming removed 0 bases from V and 4 bases from J, with 13 bases in between. CDR1 SGHVS and CDR2 FNYEAQ come from the germline V gene. This CDR3 has 17 residues. The full variable domain, with the rest looked up from reference TRBV7-6 and TRBJ2-6, is GAGVSQSPRYKVTKRGQDVALRCDPISGHVSLYWYRQALGQGPEFLTYFNYEAQQDKSGLPNDRFSAERPEGSISTLTIQRTEQRDSAMYRCASSLAWWESGANVLTFGAGSRLTVL.

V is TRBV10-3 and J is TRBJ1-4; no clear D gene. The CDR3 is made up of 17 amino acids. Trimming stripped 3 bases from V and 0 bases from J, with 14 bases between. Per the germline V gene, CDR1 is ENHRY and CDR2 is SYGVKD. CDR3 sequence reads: CAISDSAVGATNEKLFF. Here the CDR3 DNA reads TGTGCCATCAGTGATTCAGCGGTTGGCGCAACTAATGAAAAACTGTTTTTT.

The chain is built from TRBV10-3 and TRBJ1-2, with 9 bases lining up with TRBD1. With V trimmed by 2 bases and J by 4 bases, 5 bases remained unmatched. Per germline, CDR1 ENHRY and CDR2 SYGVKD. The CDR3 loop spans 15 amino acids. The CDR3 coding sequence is TGTGCCATCAGTGAGCAAGGACAGGGGATCTATGGCTACACCTTC. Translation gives CAISEQGQGIYGYTF.

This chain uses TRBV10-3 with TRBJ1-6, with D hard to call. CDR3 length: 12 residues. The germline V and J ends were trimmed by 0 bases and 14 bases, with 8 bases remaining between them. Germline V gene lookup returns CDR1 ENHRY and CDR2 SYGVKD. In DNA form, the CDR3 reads TGTGCCATCAGTGAGTCCAGGAAGGCCCTCCACTTT. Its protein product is CAISESRKALHF.

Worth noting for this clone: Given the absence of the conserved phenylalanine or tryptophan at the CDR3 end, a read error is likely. The CDR3 region is CASSSGGPRPQHL. CDR3 DNA: TGTGCCAGCAGCTCAGGGGGCCCGAGGCCCCAGCATCTT. The J gene is TRBJ1-5, the V gene TRBV5-8; 8 bases agree with TRBD1. J was trimmed by 9 bases and V by 3 bases; bases with no gene match: 5. Germline V CDR1 and CDR2: SGHTS, YDEGEE. The CDR3 has 13 residues.

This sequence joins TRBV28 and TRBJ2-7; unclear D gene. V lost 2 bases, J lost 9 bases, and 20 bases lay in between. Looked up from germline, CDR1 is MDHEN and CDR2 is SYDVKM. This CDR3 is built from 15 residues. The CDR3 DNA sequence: TGTGCCAGCAGTTTAAGGTCTACAGTCGGAACAGTGCAGTACTTC. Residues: CASSLRSTVGTVQYF.

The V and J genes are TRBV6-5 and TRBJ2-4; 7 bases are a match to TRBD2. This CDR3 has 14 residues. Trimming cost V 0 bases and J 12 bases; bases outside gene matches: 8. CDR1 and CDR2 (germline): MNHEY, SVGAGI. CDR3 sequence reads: CASSYSREGWTQYF. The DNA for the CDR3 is TGTGCCAGCAGTTACTCGAGGGAGGGATGGACTCAGTACTTC.